One T cell receptor beta chain is described in this entry. What it binds is unknown. The PCR was carried out with 60 Vbeta primers and 13 Jbeta primers. The table came from immunoSEQ multiplex PCR; TCRdb's copy has only in-frame clones and leaves some out. The data hold under 200,000 clones, with around 83% observed a single time. The data are from a study of cytomegalovirus exposure and HLA in healthy donors. V shed 4 bases and J shed 4 bases, with 13 bases lying between them. Germline V gene sequence: CDR1 MNHNY, CDR2 SVGAGI (reference sequence). This CDR3 region has 14 residues. The study, taken as a whole, reports: Later examination showed HLA-associated TCR beta chains had greater clonal expansion than equally common others. Reported performance of the classifier showed diagnosis of cytomegalovirus status with high specificity and sensitivity.

This TCR derives from a woman younger than 35 in good health and CMV-seronegative. The chain links TRBV6-6 to TRBJ1-1; D ambiguous. The sample taken for sequencing was PBMCs. As DNA, the CDR3 is TGTGCCAGCAGTTCCTCCGGTGAGGCCACTGAAGCTTTCTTT. It specifies CASSSSGEATEAFF.